Given below is one T cell receptor beta chain in context. The record originates from a study of CD8+ T cells in alopecia areata. Treatment denoted: oral pan-JAK inhibitor, 5-10 mg twice daily. Extracted RNA was reverse transcribed, and the resulting cDNA served as sequencing template. Clones were sequenced by immunoSEQ multiplex PCR, and TCRdb holds only the in-frame ones, with some missing. The table records over 95,000 clones, 50% to 65% of them present only once. The starting material was CD4+ T cells sorted from blood, obtained at week 24, from a patient treated with tofacitinib. The TCR comes from a human donor with alopecia areata.

CDR3: CAWSVQLNQPQHF. In DNA form, the CDR3 reads TGTGCCTGGAGTGTACAGCTAAATCAGCCCCAGCATTTT. The chain couples TRBV30 to TRBJ1-5; D uncertain. In germline, CDR1 is GTSNPN, CDR2 SVGIG (reference sequence). This CDR3 contains 13 residues. Trimming took 0 bases from V and 4 from J, leaving 7 bases between them.